This T cell receptor (beta chain) was sequenced for a study of Graves' ophthalmopathy and Graves' hyperthyroidism (dated by TCRdb to the late 2010s). Context from the whole study: Peripheral blood was collected at initial diagnosis, before any treatment. The study used TCR beta repertoire signatures to distinguish Graves' ophthalmopathy from Graves' hyperthyroidism and to predict progression to ophthalmopathy. In total, 135 blood samples were TCR-sequenced: 40 to 45 ophthalmopathy, under 85 hyperthyroidism and roughly 17 hyperthyroidism-to-ophthalmopathy patients. A discovery set of about 99 patients (around 40 ophthalmopathy, 57 stable hyperthyroidism) was enrolled to explore V-J signatures distinguishing ophthalmopathy from hyperthyroidism. An independent validation cohort was composed of about 20 hyperthyroidism patients and around 16 patients who later progressed from hyperthyroidism to ophthalmopathy. In about 6 hyperthyroidism patients, T-cell repertoires of thyroid tissue and blood were compared. After sampling, hyperthyroidism patients received methimazole starting at 30 mg daily, and ophthalmopathy patients received high-dose intravenous methylprednisolone. The roughly 91 discovery patients were randomly divided into training and test sets at a 7:3 ratio. On the study overall, not on this receptor specifically: In validation, the model predicted ophthalmopathy progression with more than 55% sensitivity and 72.22% specificity; eleven to twelve predicted patients were CT-confirmed with GO in a median of approximately six months. In cross-validation, the 13-signature model distinguished ophthalmopathy from stable hyperthyroidism with more than 85% sensitivity and around 83% specificity, while in the test set the corresponding values were around 79% and 71%. No statistical method was used to predetermine the sample size, and group allocation was not hidden from the investigators. Most expanded thyroid clonotypes with a frequency above 0.001 also appeared in blood, which suggests that blood repertoires may reflect the immune response in the thyroid.

For repertoire sequencing, TCR beta CDR3 regions were amplified from RNA transcripts. The first round was an RT-PCR using HTBI primers with the Qiagen OneStep RT-PCR kit, and this first round was followed by a second-round multiplex PCR, then size selection and purification. The libraries underwent paired-end sequencing with 100 bp reads on an Illumina HiSeq2000. The authors' pipeline ran thus. Reads were processed with SOAPnuke, discarding reads with adapters, uncalled bases, mean Phred below 15, or no exact constant-primer or identifier match. COPE v1.2.5 was used to merge the high-quality paired reads. Unique nucleotide sequences were defined as clonotypes and aligned to IMGT TRB V, D and J references using MiTCR v1.1. The analysis was limited to V-J combinations with a frequency above 0.0001, which together covered just over 98% of the repertoires. For each V-J combination, a TCR clonal expansion and chaos score was defined as F50 clonal expansion divided by the chaos observed in the TCRdist matrix. Features were reduced by Welch's t-statistics and random forest to about a dozen V-J combinations, which fed a naive Bayes classifier. The Morisita-Horn index was used to measure how similar the thyroid and blood repertoires were. The public reads were reanalyzed by TCRdb: fastp trimming at Q25, MiXCR alignment, in-frame beta chains only. Every CDR3 protein is listed once, alongside the most common genes and DNA of its rows. The V and J calls and clone size come from TCRdb's table, not from the authors' own analysis. The sample table shows about 620,000 distinct CDR3 sequences, and 22% are seen once. About 6.6% of the sample is in the top ten clones.

Ten or more counts support this clonotype. No cognate antigen has been identified for it. Per-nucleotide qualities are absent, and no much larger clonotype sits a single base away. Stable hyperthyroidism was defined as no progression to ophthalmopathy within 18 months of follow-up. The hyperthyroidism patients were 18 to 65 years old and newly diagnosed, with a disease duration of less than 2 months. Patients were excluded if they had other autoimmune diseases, uncontrolled infections, pregnancy or lactation. Clinical symptoms, serum thyroxine, TRAb, thyroid ultrasound and orbital computed tomography were used for diagnosis. Using Ficoll-Paque density gradient centrifugation, PBMCs were isolated from 10 ml of fresh peripheral blood. Trizol reagent was used to extract the total RNA, and its quality was then checked on an Agilent 2100 Bioanalyzer. The CDR3 has 13 amino acids, counting the end cysteine and phenylalanine. The DNA shown is the 39-base CDR3, in frame from base 1. Trimming removed 2 bases from V and 7 bases from J, leaving 6 bases between the germline ends.

The clonotype was recovered from a woman between 18 and 29 years old with stable Graves' hyperthyroidism. Some clones in this sample may be carry-over from other donors' samples. Donor details come from another sample of the same person, matched by shared clones. Sequencing was performed on peripheral blood. Recombination connected TRBV12-3 or TRBV12-4 to TRBJ1-6, with a weak D call of TRBD1 (5 bases match). The CDR3 protein sequence reads: CASSLRQNSPLHF. The DNA is as follows: TGTGCCAGCAGTTTACGACAGAATTCACCCCTCCACTTT.